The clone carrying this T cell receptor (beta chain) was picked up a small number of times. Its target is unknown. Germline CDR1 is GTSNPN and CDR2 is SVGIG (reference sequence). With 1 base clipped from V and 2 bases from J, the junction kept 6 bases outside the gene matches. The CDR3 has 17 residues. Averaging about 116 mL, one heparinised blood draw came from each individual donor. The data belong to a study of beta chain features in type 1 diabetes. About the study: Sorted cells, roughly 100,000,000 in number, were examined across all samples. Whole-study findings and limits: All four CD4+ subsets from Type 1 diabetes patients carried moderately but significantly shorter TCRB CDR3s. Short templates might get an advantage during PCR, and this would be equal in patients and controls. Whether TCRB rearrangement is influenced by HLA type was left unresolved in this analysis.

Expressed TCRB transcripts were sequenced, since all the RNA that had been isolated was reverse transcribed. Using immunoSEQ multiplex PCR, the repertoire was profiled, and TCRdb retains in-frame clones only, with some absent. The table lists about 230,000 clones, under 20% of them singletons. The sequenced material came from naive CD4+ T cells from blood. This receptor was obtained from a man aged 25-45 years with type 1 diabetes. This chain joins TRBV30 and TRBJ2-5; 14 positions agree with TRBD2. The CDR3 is CAWSAGLAGVGQETQYF. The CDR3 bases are TGTGCCTGGAGTGCGGGACTAGCGGGAGTCGGGCAAGAGACCCAGTACTTC.